This is a list of T cell receptor beta chains from one sample in a study of vaccination effects on CD4 cells after COVID-19. Their recognized antigens are unknown. Generated by immunoSEQ multiplex PCR, the TCRdb table keeps only in-frame clones and is missing some. The sample lists approximately 83,000 clones; roughly 73% were seen once. Sequencing used CD4+ T cells from PBMCs cultured with HCoV-OC43 spike peptides, obtained after COVID-19 vaccination. Source of these receptors: a human donor who received a COVID-19 vaccine. Each CDR3 is given with its conserved first and last residue. D genes are given only for firm matches. Expanded clones get a size class; other rows say once, few or many, or leave the size out.

TRBJ1-1 | TRBV3-1/TRBV3-2 | . | . | CASSQVVGSSEAFF | TGTGCCAGCAGCCAAGTGGTAGGGAGCTCTGAAGCTTTCTTT
TRBJ2-3 | TRBV9 | . | TRBD1 | CASSPRQGSGTDTQYF | TGTGCCAGCAGCCCCAGACAGGGGTCCGGCACAGATACGCAGTATTTT
TRBJ1-1 | TRBV14 | . | . | CASSQSGGTEAFF | TGTGCCAGCAGCCAATCTGGAGGGACTGAAGCTTTCTTT
TRBJ1-2 | TRBV2 | . | TRBD1 | CASSRTGITGYTF | TGTGCCAGCAGCAGGACAGGGATTACTGGCTACACCTTC
TRBJ1-5 | TRBV7-2 | once | . | CASSLDYNQPQHF | TGTGCCAGCAGCTTAGACTACAATCAGCCCCAGCATTTT
TRBJ2-5 | TRBV7-3 | . | . | CASSRGTGRLETQYF | TGTGCCAGCAGCCGGGGGACTGGCCGCCTGGAGACCCAGTACTTC
TRBJ2-3 | TRBV2 | . | TRBD2 | CASMTTSGGRTDTQYF | TGTGCCAGCATGACTACTAGCGGGGGGCGGACAGATACGCAGTATTTT
TRBJ1-2 | TRBV7-2 | . | . | CASSLVMGGSYGYTF | TGTGCCAGCAGCTTAGTCATGGGGGGCAGCTATGGCTACACCTTC
TRBJ2-1 | TRBV7-2 | medium-sized | . | CASSLNRYNEQFF | TGTGCCAGCAGCTTAAACAGATACAATGAGCAGTTCTTC
TRBJ2-1 | TRBV24-1 | few | . | CATSGTGATSQNEQFF | TGTGCCACCAGTGGTACGGGGGCGACTAGTCAGAATGAGCAGTTCTTC
TRBJ2-3 | TRBV6-2/TRBV6-3 | . | . | CASSYRWASTDTQYF | TGTGCCAGCAGTTACAGGTGGGCTAGCACAGATACGCAGTATTTT
TRBJ2-1 | TRBV2 | few | . | CASSDSRYNEQFF | TGTGCCAGCAGTGATAGCAGATACAATGAGCAGTTCTTC
TRBJ1-1 | TRBV6-5 | . | . | CASSYTDGTEAFF | TGTGCCAGCAGTTACACGGACGGAACTGAAGCTTTCTTT
TRBJ1-6 | TRBV7-6 | . | . | CASSLVGLGRVYNSPLHF | TGTGCCAGCAGCTTAGTAGGTTTAGGGAGAGTCTATAATTCACCCCTCCACTTT
TRBJ1-3 | TRBV5-1 | once | TRBD1 | CASSYTGGGRNTIYF | TGCGCCAGCAGCTATACAGGGGGCGGGAGAAACACCATATATTTT
TRBJ1-1 | TRBV29-1 | . | . | CSVDPDRLMAEAFF | TGCAGCGTTGATCCGGACAGATTAATGGCTGAAGCTTTCTTT
TRBJ1-5 | TRBV30 | . | . | CAWSIMGDQPQHF | TGTGCCTGGAGTATAATGGGGGATCAGCCCCAGCATTTT
TRBJ1-1 | TRBV3-1/TRBV3-2 | . | TRBD1 | CASSMDRATEAFF | TGTGCCAGCAGTATGGACAGGGCCACTGAAGCTTTCTTT
TRBJ1-1 | TRBV6-2/TRBV6-3 | . | . | CASSYGNLGGASTTEAFF | TGTGCCAGCAGTTACGGGAACCTCGGGGGCGCGTCGACAACTGAAGCTTTCTTT
TRBJ2-5 | TRBV2 | . | . | CASRKDSQDQYF | TGTGCCAGCAGAAAAGACAGCCAAGACCAGTACTTC
TRBJ1-1 | TRBV6-5 | . | . | CASRKTGGNTEAFF | TGTGCCAGCAGGAAGACGGGTGGGAACACTGAAGCTTTCTTT
TRBJ2-5 | TRBV7-2 | . | . | CASSSGVLKQTQYF | TGTGCCAGCAGCTCCGGGGTGCTAAAACAGACCCAGTACTTC
TRBJ1-3 | TRBV18 | . | . | CASSPAGSGNTIYF | TGTGCCAGCTCACCAGCCGGCAGTGGAAACACCATATATTTT
TRBJ1-1 | TRBV18 | few | . | CASSPLMNTEAFF | TGTGCCAGCTCACCACTGATGAACACTGAAGCTTTCTTT